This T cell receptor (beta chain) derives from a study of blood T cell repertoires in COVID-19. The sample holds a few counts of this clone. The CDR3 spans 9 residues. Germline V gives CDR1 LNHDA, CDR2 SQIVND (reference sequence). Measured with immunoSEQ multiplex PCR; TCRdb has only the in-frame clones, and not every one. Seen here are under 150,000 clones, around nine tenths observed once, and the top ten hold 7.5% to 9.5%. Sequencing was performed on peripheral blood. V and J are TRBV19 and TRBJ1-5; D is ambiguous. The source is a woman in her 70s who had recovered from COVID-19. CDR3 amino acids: CSTPQPQHF. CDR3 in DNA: TGTTCTACCCCACAGCCCCAGCATTTT.